This T cell receptor (beta chain) was identified in a study of blood T cells in healthy people across ages. It was with a sample-barcoded 5' primer and a J-beta primer mix that a second PCR of roughly 7 to 12 cycles was run. MiXCR was run by TCRdb on the 5' RACE reads, yielding one entry per CDR3 protein. The sample includes approximately 1.5 million distinct CDR3 sequences, less than 45% of them seen just once. V shed 2 bases and J shed 4 bases, with 12 bases lying between them. The CDR3 runs to 14 residues. Germline values: CDR1 DFQATT, CDR2 SNEGSKA (reference sequence). As concerns this clonotype: Its antigen is not known.

Each donor's blood draw was 8.5 to 10 milliliters of peripheral blood. Study outcomes and limitations: Per million T cells, TCR beta diversity dropped about linearly as age rose. Estimated diversity across one million T cells was deemed an underestimate.

The sample consisted of blood. The source of this sequence is a woman under 30 in good health. The chain joins TRBV20-1 to TRBJ1-3; perhaps TRBD1 as D (5 bases). The DNA of the CDR3 is TGCAGTGCTAGAAGTGGGGCGGACGGAAACACCATATATTTT. Translating it yields CSARSGADGNTIYF.